This T cell receptor (beta chain) was captured in a study of T cells after yellow fever vaccination. General observations from the study: Booster sampling recovered most clones from primary vaccination (96% CD4, around 88% CD8). The secondary T-cell response peaked on day 5, not day 15, but was weaker.

TCRdb ran MiXCR on the 5' RACE reads and lists one entry per CDR3 protein. The profile shows 400,000 or so distinct CDR3 sequences, over 5% of them singletons. CDR1 and CDR2 from the germline V gene are SGHKS and YYEKEE (reference sequence). Between the trimmed V and J ends, which lost 1 base and 3 bases, there was a span of 10 bases. The CDR3 is 15 residues long. This clonotype has a count of ten or more. What it recognizes is unknown. Sequencing was performed on PBMCs, taken 5 days after the yellow fever booster vaccination. The chain recombines TRBV5-5 with TRBJ2-2, with D possibly being TRBD1 (5 bases). This receptor was taken from a young man who received the YFV17D yellow fever vaccine. CDR3 protein: CASSLWARDTGELFF. The DNA for the CDR3 is TGTGCCAGCAGCTTGTGGGCCAGGGACACCGGGGAGCTGTTTTTT.